This T cell receptor (beta chain) was obtained from a study of shared clonotypes between healthy human individuals. Those who donated were healthy HIV-negative adults, with no recent acute infections or vaccinations reported. Only in-frame clones appear in the TCRdb table, and some are missing; sequencing was by immunoSEQ multiplex PCR. The data contain about 460,000 clones, roughly 80% of them singletons. Study-level points and caveats: Sequencing depth was a factor that was expected to affect clonotype sharing among donors. Having only a few donors restricted how much genetic and exposure-history diversity was captured.

On this clone itself: Antigen: not known.

This clonotype was obtained from a woman in her 40s in good health. Some clones in this sample may be carry-over from other donors' samples. The sample taken for sequencing was PBMCs.

This CDR3 is CASSPLGSGLRKFF. The CDR3 coding sequence is TGTGCCAGCAGCCCCCTGGGTTCGGGGCTACGAAAGTTTTTT. The chain links TRBV2 to TRBJ1-4; tentative D call: TRBD1 (5 bases). V lost 6 bases, J lost 16 bases, and 24 bases lay in between. The CDR3 has 14 residues. Germline V lookup: CDR1 SNHLY, CDR2 FYNNEI.